The 17 T cell receptor beta chains listed next were all sequenced from one sample in a study of cytomegalovirus exposure and HLA in healthy donors. The PCR was carried out with 60 Vbeta primers and 13 Jbeta primers. Using immunoSEQ multiplex PCR, the repertoire was profiled, and TCRdb retains in-frame clones only, with some absent. The sample has around 130,000 clones; 81% are singletons. Sequencing was carried out using PBMCs. The receptors come from a man between 18 and 35 years old in good health and CMV-seronegative.

V and J are TRBV10-2 and TRBJ2-3, with 8 bases matching TRBD1. The CDR3 is made up of 16 amino acids. Germline V gives CDR1 WSHSY, CDR2 SAAADI. V lost 6 bases to trimming and J lost 1 base; unmatched junction nucleotides: 9. CDR3 protein: CASRASGQGGTDTQYF. CDR3 sequence (DNA): TGCGCCAGCAGGGCCTCTGGACAGGGAGGCACAGATACGCAGTATTTT.

V usage is TRBV6-1 and J usage is TRBJ2-7; D possibly corresponds to TRBD2 (6 bases). The CDR3 runs 13 residues. V lost 3 bases and J lost 6, with 12 bases in between. The germline V gene encodes CDR1 MNHNS and CDR2 SASEGT. The CDR3 here is CASSDWGGPEQYF. As DNA, the CDR3 is TGTGCCAGCAGTGACTGGGGAGGCCCCGAGCAGTACTTC.

The chain joins TRBV27 to TRBJ1-6; tentative D call: TRBD1 (6 bases). Looked up from germline, CDR1 is MNHEY and CDR2 is SMNVEV (reference sequence). This CDR3 has 14 amino acids. V was pared by 6 bases and J by 10 bases, with 16 bases between. The CDR3 DNA reads as TGTGCCAGCAGCGATCAAAACAGGGACTCACCCCTCCACTTT. The encoded protein is CASSDQNRDSPLHF.

This sequence joins TRBV30 and TRBJ2-5; tentative D call: TRBD1 (5 bases). The J call is in doubt because the DNA end fits TRBJ2-7 better. Germline V gene data show CDR1 as GTSNPN and CDR2 as SVGIG (reference sequence). This CDR3 region has 15 residues. CDR3 nucleotide sequence: TGTGCCTGGATCCCGAGGCAGGGAATAGGCTACGAGCAGTACTTC. It specifies CAWIPRQGIGYEQYF.

About this clone itself: The junction differs from germline at one of its ends, possibly a read error. The chain employs TRBV27 and TRBJ2-2, with D perhaps TRBD1 (5 bases). The germline V gene has CDR1 MNHEY and CDR2 SMNVEV (reference sequence). CDR3 length: 14 residues. CDR3 in amino acids: CASNGVWGTEELFF. Here the CDR3 DNA reads TGTGCCAGCAATGGCGTCTGGGGCACCGAGGAGCTGTTTTTT.

The rearrangement joins TRBV7-2 to TRBJ2-1; 12 bases map to TRBD2. The V and J ends lost 1 base and 5 bases, in that order; junction bases with no gene match: 9. In germline, CDR1 is SGHTA, CDR2 FQGNSA. This CDR3 region has 18 residues. The CDR3 spells CASSLGTSGIFTHNEQFF. The CDR3 DNA is TGTGCCAGCAGCTTAGGGACTAGCGGGATTTTCACCCACAATGAGCAGTTCTTC.

The V and J genes are TRBV19 and TRBJ1-1, with D perhaps TRBD1 (5 bases). The germline V gene has CDR1 LNHDA and CDR2 SQIVND (reference sequence). The V and J ends lost 1 base and 2 bases respectively, with 8 bases between them. The CDR3 totals 14 residues. CDR3: CASSIGGRNTEAFF. In nucleotides, the CDR3 is TGTGCCAGTAGTATAGGGGGCCGAAACACTGAAGCTTTCTTT.

The V call is TRBV11-2, the J call TRBJ1-6, with TRBD1 matching 9 bases. V shed 3 bases and J 7 bases; nucleotides not matched to a gene: 7. The germline CDR1 and CDR2 sequences are SGHAT and FQNNGV. The CDR3 is 16 amino acids. CDR3 protein: CASSFTGTGTNSPLHF. The CDR3 DNA reads TGTGCCAGCAGCTTCACCGGGACAGGGACGAATTCACCCCTCCACTTT.

This clone appeared once. The J gene is TRBJ1-1, the V gene TRBV6-5; 8 nucleotides line up with TRBD1. Germline lookup yields CDR1 MNHEY and CDR2 SVGAGI. This CDR3 region has 15 residues. Trimming removed 9 bases from V and 2 bases from J; junction bases left unmatched: 11. For the CDR3, the DNA is TGTGCCAGTCGACAGGGGCGGCTGGGAAACACTGAAGCTTTCTTT. Protein: CASRQGRLGNTEAFF.

This chain joins TRBV9 and TRBJ1-6; D may be TRBD1 (5 bases). CDR1 is SGDLS and CDR2 is YYNGEE in the germline V gene. The CDR3 is made up of 16 amino acids. Trimming shortened V by 2 bases and J by 0 bases, and 9 bases separated the two germline ends. The CDR3 nucleotides are TGTGCCAGCAGCGTCGGGGGAAGCTCCTATAATTCACCCCTCCACTTT. Amino acid sequence: CASSVGGSSYNSPLHF.

The chain links TRBV11-2 to TRBJ2-7, with D possibly matching TRBD2 (6 bases). Trimming removed 5 bases from V and 3 bases from J, with 17 bases in between. Germline CDR1 SGHAT, CDR2 FQNNGV. There are 15 residues in the CDR3. The CDR3 bases are TGTGCCAGCAGCGGCCCCGGGACTTACCGCTACGAGCAGTACTTC. Amino acid sequence: CASSGPGTYRYEQYF.

V and J are TRBV7-8 and TRBJ1-5, with D possibly being TRBD1 (5 bases). This CDR3 spans 14 amino acids. V lost 5 bases and J 2 bases, leaving 10 bases between the germline ends. Germline assignment: CDR1 SGHVS and CDR2 FQNEAQ. The CDR3 coding sequence is TGTGCCAGCAGCCTAGACAGAGGCAATCAGCCCCAGCATTTT. It codes for CASSLDRGNQPQHF.

This clone was counted many times. The V gene is TRBV7-9, the J gene TRBJ1-1; no clear D gene. The CDR3 contains 14 residues. Germline CDR1 is SEHNR and CDR2 is FQNEAQ (reference sequence). V was trimmed by 4 bases and J by 3 bases, leaving 12 bases between them. The chain's CDR3 is CASSYSTRDTEAFF. Written as DNA, the CDR3 is TGTGCCAGCAGCTACTCGACCCGGGACACTGAAGCTTTCTTT.

The V and J genes are TRBV27 and TRBJ1-5; D is ambiguous. The ends were cut back, 3 bases at V and 9 bases at J, with 18 bases in the middle. From germline, CDR1 is MNHEY and CDR2 SMNVEV (reference sequence). This CDR3 has 15 residues. As DNA, the CDR3 is TGTGCCAGCAGTTTTGTAAAGTCCCCCGAGGGGCCCCAGCATTTT. Amino acids: CASSFVKSPEGPQHF.

The V and J genes are TRBV6-1 and TRBJ1-5, with D possibly TRBD1 on 6 matching bases. Germline V CDR1 and CDR2: MNHNS, SASEGT. The CDR3 extends over 13 amino acids. Trimming cost V 11 bases and J 4 bases, with 15 bases left between them. The CDR3 loop is CAVRTVANQPQHF. The CDR3 DNA follows: TGTGCCGTAAGGACAGTCGCTAATCAGCCCCAGCATTTT.

The rearrangement links TRBV6-6 to TRBJ2-7, with TRBD2 identical over 11 bases. CDR3 size: 15 residues. Germline-derived CDR1 and CDR2 are MNHNY and SVGAGI (reference sequence). Losses at the gene ends were 6 bases for V and 0 bases for J; bases not matched to a gene: 4. This chain's CDR3 is CASRGLAGRSYEQYF. DNA for the CDR3: TGTGCCAGCAGAGGACTAGCGGGTCGCTCCTACGAGCAGTACTTC.

J is TRBJ2-5 and V is TRBV6-5; 10 bases align to TRBD1. The germline gives CDR1 MNHEY, CDR2 SVGAGI. The ends lost 5 bases at V and 5 bases at J; junction bases unmatched: 5. This CDR3 comprises 14 residues. DNA for the CDR3: TGTGCCAGCAGTAAGGGACAGGGGCGGGAGACCCAGTACTTC. This sequence encodes CASSKGQGRETQYF.